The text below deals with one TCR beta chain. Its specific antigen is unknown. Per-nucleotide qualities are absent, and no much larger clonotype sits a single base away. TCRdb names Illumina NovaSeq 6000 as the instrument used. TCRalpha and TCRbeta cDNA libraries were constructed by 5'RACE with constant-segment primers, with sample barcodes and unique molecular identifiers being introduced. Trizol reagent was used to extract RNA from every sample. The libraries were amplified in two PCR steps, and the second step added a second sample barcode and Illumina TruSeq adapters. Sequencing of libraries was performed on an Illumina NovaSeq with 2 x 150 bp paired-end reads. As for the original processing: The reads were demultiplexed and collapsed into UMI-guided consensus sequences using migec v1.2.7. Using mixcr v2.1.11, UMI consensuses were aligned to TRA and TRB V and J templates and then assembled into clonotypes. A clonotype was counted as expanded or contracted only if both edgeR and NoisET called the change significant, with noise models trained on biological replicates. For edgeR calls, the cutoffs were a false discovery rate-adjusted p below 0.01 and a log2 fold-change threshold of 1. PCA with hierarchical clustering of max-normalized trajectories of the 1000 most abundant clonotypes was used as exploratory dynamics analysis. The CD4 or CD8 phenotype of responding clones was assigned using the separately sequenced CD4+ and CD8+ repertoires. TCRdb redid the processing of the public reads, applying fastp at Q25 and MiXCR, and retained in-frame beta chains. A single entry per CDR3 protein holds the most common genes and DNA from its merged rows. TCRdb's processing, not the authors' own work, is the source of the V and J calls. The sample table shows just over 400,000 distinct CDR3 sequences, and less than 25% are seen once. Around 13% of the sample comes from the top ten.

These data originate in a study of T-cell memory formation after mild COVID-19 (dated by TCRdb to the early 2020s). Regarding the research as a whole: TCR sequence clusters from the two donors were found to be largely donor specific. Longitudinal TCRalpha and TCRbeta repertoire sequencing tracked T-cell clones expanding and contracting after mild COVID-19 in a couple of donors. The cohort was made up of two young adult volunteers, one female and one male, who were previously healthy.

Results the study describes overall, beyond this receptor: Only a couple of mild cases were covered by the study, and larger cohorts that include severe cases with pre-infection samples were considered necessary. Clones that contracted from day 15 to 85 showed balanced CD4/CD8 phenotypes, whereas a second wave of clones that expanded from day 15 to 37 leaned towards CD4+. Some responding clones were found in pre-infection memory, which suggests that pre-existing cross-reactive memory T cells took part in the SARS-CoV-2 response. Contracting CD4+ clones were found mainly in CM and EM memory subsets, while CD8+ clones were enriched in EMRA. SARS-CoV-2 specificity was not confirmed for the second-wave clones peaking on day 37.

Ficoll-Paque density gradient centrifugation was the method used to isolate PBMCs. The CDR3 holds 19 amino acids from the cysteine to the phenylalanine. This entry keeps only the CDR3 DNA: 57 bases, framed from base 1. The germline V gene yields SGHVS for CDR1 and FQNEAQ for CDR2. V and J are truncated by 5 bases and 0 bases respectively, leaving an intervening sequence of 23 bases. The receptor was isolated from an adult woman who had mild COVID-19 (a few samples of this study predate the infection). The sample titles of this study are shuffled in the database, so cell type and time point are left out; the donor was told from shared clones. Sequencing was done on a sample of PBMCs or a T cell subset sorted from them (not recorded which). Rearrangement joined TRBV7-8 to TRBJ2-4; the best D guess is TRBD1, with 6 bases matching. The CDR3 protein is CASSIIHRDGPGAKNIQYF. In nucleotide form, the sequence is TGTGCCAGCAGCATCATCCACAGGGACGGACCTGGAGCCAAAAACATTCAGTACTTC.